These 16 T cell receptor beta chains share one sample of origin, sequenced in a study of T-cell memory formation after mild COVID-19 (dated by TCRdb to about 2021). The method was 5' RACE. Sequenced on an Illumina NovaSeq 6000. The public reads were reprocessed in TCRdb via fastp at Q25 and MiXCR, keeping in-frame beta chains. Rows are unified per CDR3 protein, each entry keeping the most common DNA and genes. In all, the sample holds some 130,000 distinct CDR3 sequences, and less than 6.5% of those were seen once. Together, the top ten hold about 2.2% of the sample. Sample: PBMCs or a T cell subset sorted from them (not recorded which). These receptors all come from an adult woman who had mild COVID-19 (a few samples of this study predate the infection). The sample titles of this study are shuffled in the database, so cell type and time point are left out; the donor was told from shared clones.

This clonotype has a handful of counts. J is TRBJ2-2 and V is TRBV9, with a tentative D call TRBD2 (5 bases). Per the germline V gene, CDR1 is SGDLS and CDR2 is YYNGEE. The CDR3 loop spans 12 amino acids. Trimming took 8 bases from V and 5 from J, leaving 10 bases between them. The CDR3 DNA is TGTGCCAGTAAATCGGGGACCGGGGAGCTGTTTTTT. Translating gives CASKSGTGELFF.

V gene TRBV12-3 or TRBV12-4 combines with J gene TRBJ1-2, with D tentatively TRBD1 (5 bases). The V and J ends lost 4 bases and 2 bases respectively, with 11 bases between them. The length of the CDR3 is 14 residues. The CDR3 reads CASSYGGKNYGYTF. CDR3 sequence (DNA): TGTGCCAGCAGTTATGGGGGAAAAAACTATGGCTACACCTTC.

The chain couples TRBV12-3 or TRBV12-4 to TRBJ1-5; the D gene is possibly TRBD1 (5 bases). CDR3 size: 15 residues. V lost 5 bases to trimming and J lost 1 base, with 12 bases between them. The CDR3 DNA reads TGTGCCAGCAGTCTTCAGGGACTAAGCAATCAGCCCCAGCATTTT. Translated: CASSLQGLSNQPQHF.

This clonotype showed up many times. This chain joins TRBV7-8 and TRBJ2-7; TRBD2 is a possible D gene (5 bases). V was trimmed by 1 base and J by 3 bases, leaving 10 bases between them. Germline V gene sequence: CDR1 SGHVS, CDR2 FQNEAQ. There are 14 residues in the CDR3. CDR3 sequence reads: CASSLGLNSYEQYF. The CDR3 DNA is TGTGCCAGCAGCTTAGGACTAAACAGCTACGAGCAGTACTTC.

The rearrangement links TRBV18 to TRBJ2-1; D is uncertain. Deletions cut 3 bases from V and 4 bases from J, with 13 bases between. Germline CDR1 reads KGHSH; CDR2 reads LQKENI. The CDR3 is 15 residues long. This chain's CDR3 is CASSPTNVQYNEQFF. DNA of the CDR3: TGTGCCAGCTCACCCACAAATGTTCAGTACAATGAGCAGTTCTTC.

This clonotype has a count of ten or more. The chain has TRBV15 and TRBJ2-1; 10 bases line up with TRBD2. Trimming cost V 3 bases and J 0 bases; bases outside gene matches: 8. The germline CDR1 and CDR2 sequences are LNHNV and YYDKDF (reference sequence). This CDR3 is built from 18 residues. CDR3 in amino acids: CATSRVSGLAVSYNEQFF. As DNA, the CDR3 is TGTGCCACCAGCAGGGTTTCCGGACTAGCGGTCTCCTACAATGAGCAGTTCTTC.

The table lists this clonotype with many counts. The CDR3 is CASSWAGGRNEQFF. CDR3 in DNA: TGTGCCAGCAGTTGGGCAGGGGGCCGTAATGAGCAGTTCTTC. The chain joins TRBV27 to TRBJ2-1, with 8 positions matching TRBD1. The J segment lost 7 bases and the V segment lost 4 bases, leaving 6 bases of the junction unmatched. The germline CDR1 and CDR2 sequences are MNHEY and SMNVEV (reference sequence). The CDR3 consists of 14 residues.

This clonotype showed up just a few times. The chain uses TRBV18 and TRBJ1-2; D not certain. This CDR3 is built from 11 residues. Germline lookup yields CDR1 KGHSH and CDR2 LQKENI. V shed 2 bases and J shed 10 bases, with 8 bases lying between them. The CDR3 DNA follows: TGTGCCAGCTCACCAGGCCTTGACTACACCTTC. Translated: CASSPGLDYTF. The full variable domain, rest sourced from reference TRBV18 and TRBJ1-2, is NAGVMQNPRHLVRRRGQEARLRCSPMKGHSHVYWYRQLPEEGLKFMVYLQKENIIDESGMPKERFSAEFPKEGPSILRIQQVVRGDSAAYFCASSPGLDYTFGSGTRLTVV.

There are many counts of this clonotype. This rearrangement joins TRBV12-3 or TRBV12-4 to TRBJ2-3, with TRBD2 identical over 8 bases. This CDR3 region has 15 residues. Unmatched junction bases numbered 6, after V lost 6 bases and J lost 1 base. Written as DNA, the CDR3 is TGTGCCAGCAGCCCGACGGGGGGGGGCACAGATACGCAGTATTTT. Its protein product is CASSPTGGGTDTQYF.

This chain uses TRBV3-1 with TRBJ1-5; D unclear. The germline V gene encodes CDR1 LGHDT and CDR2 YNNKEL (reference sequence). V lost 3 bases to trimming and J lost 4 bases, with 7 bases between them. The CDR3 extends over 13 amino acids. The chain's CDR3 is CASSQAYNQPQHF. DNA of the CDR3: TGTGCCAGCAGCCAGGCATATAATCAGCCCCAGCATTTT.

The J gene is TRBJ1-2, the V gene TRBV6-2 or TRBV6-3; D is unresolved. The CDR3 is made up of 13 amino acids. The ends were cut back, 6 bases at V and 4 bases at J, with 12 bases in the middle. CDR1 is MNHEY, CDR2 SVGEGT, per germline. In nucleotides, the CDR3 is TGTGCCAGCAGCCCCACACGACTCTATGGCTACACCTTC. Its protein product is CASSPTRLYGYTF.

This clonotype was seen many times. This chain uses TRBV20-1 with TRBJ2-1; D may be TRBD1 (5 bases). The CDR3 is 14 residues long. Trimming cost V 3 bases and J 2 bases, with 11 bases left between them. Per germline, CDR1 DFQATT and CDR2 SNEGSKA (reference sequence). The CDR3 nucleotides are TGCAGTGCTAGTGTGGCAGGGACCTACAATGAGCAGTTCTTC. Its translation: CSASVAGTYNEQFF.

This clonotype came up many times. The CDR3 DNA is TGCGCCAGCAGCTTAGCTAGCGGGAGTGGGGCCTACAATGAGCAGTTCTTC. This codes for CASSLASGSGAYNEQFF. The chain uses TRBV5-1 and TRBJ2-1; the match to TRBD2 covers 10 bases. J gave up 2 bases and V 2 bases, and 7 bases lay outside the gene matches. The CDR3 spans 17 residues. Germline CDR1 is SGHRS and CDR2 is YFSETQ.

V gene TRBV5-5 combines with J gene TRBJ1-1; D might be TRBD1 (6 bases). The germline V gene has CDR1 SGHKS and CDR2 YYEKEE (reference sequence). The CDR3 covers 15 residues. The V end lost 2 bases, the J end lost 0 bases, and 11 bases lay between the germline ends. CDR3 sequence (DNA): TGTGCCAGCAGCTTTTATGACAGGATGAACACTGAAGCTTTCTTT. It codes for CASSFYDRMNTEAFF.

The genes are TRBV4-1 and TRBJ2-7; the match to TRBD1 covers 8 bases. The CDR3 totals 16 residues. Germline values: CDR1 MGHRA, CDR2 YSYEKL. V trimming: 4 bases; J trimming: 3 bases; junction bases outside the gene matches: 11. CDR3 in amino acids: CASSLEYPGGGYEQYF. The DNA of the CDR3 is TGCGCCAGCAGCCTAGAGTACCCAGGGGGCGGCTACGAGCAGTACTTC.

The chain combines TRBV6-5 with TRBJ2-1, with 13 bases aligning to TRBD2. The germline gives CDR1 MNHEY, CDR2 SVGAGI. The CDR3 totals 15 residues. The ends lost 4 bases at V and 15 bases at J; junction bases unmatched: 12. CDR3 nucleotide sequence: TGTGCCAGCAGTTCCACGACTAGCGGGAGGCCCCAGGGGTTCTTC. It encodes CASSSTTSGRPQGFF.